This T cell receptor beta chain comes out of a study of blood T cell repertoires in COVID-19. Study overall: Samples came from the United States, Italy and Spain, spanning acute and convalescent COVID-19. Sources were T cells, B-cell-depleted T cells, or PBMCs; the material itself was cDNA or gDNA.

In the source study's methods: Reference gene primer amplification gave estimated nucleated cell counts. Profiling relied on immunoSEQ multiplex PCR, and the TCRdb table lists in-frame clones only, not all of them. V and J calls plus clone size are reproduced from that table; the DNA served to infer D and trimming. The repertoire includes around 310,000 clones, approximately 90% of them detected once, and approximately 12% sits in the top ten. The V segment lost 6 bases and the J segment 5 bases; nucleotides outside the gene matches: 6. The CDR3 length is 15 residues. Germline CDR1 and CDR2: LNHDA and SQIVND (reference sequence).

The sample was peripheral blood. This sequence was found in a woman aged 60-75 years with acute or convalescent COVID-19. This chain links TRBV19 with TRBJ2-2, with 10 bases identical to TRBD2. CDR3 sequence (DNA): TGTGCCAGTAGCCCGAGCGGGAGGGGAACCGGGGAGCTGTTTTTT. This codes for CASSPSGRGTGELFF. The whole variable domain, remainder taken from reference TRBV19 and TRBJ2-2, is DGGITQSPKYLFRKEGQNVTLSCEQNLNHDAMYWYRQDPGQGLRLIYYSQIVNDFQKGDIAEGYSVSREKKESFPLTVTSAQKNPTAFYLCASSPSGRGTGELFFGEGSRLTVL.